This TCR beta chain was sequenced in a study of response to subunit inactivated influenza vaccine (dated by TCRdb to between 2017 and 2018). At the level of the whole study: Deep quantitative T cell receptor repertoire profiling was used in the study to track responses to a trivalent subunit inactivated influenza vaccine. Summary of the overall study and its limitations: The authors proposed that each seasonal influenza vaccination may bring in only a limited number of new T cells.

The meaning of the sample's time point label: 45 to 55 days after influenza vaccine administration. This clonotype was seen more than once but under ten times. Its antigen is still unknown. Base qualities are missing; no much larger clone stands one base away. Libraries were made using RT-PCR. Sequencing was carried out with an Illumina HiSeq 2500. The raw public data were reprocessed by TCRdb itself: fastp quality trimming at Q25, MiXCR clonotype calling, in-frame beta chains only. CDR3 protein duplicates are merged, each entry listing the most common genes and DNA. The sample table lists 430,000 or so distinct CDR3 sequences, over 9.5% of them with a count of one. More than 10% of the sample goes to the ten largest clones. V is clipped by 1 base and J by 2 bases, and the sequence between their germline boundaries is 14 bases long. Reading from cysteine to phenylalanine, the CDR3 counts 15 amino acids. Solely the CDR3 DNA is kept, with 45 bases framed from the first base. CDR1 and CDR2, looked up from the germline V gene (reference sequence), are DFQATT and SNEGSKA.

Source: PBMCs from blood, taken 45 days after vaccination. In this chain, TRBV20-1 is recombined with TRBJ1-1, and TRBD1 may be the D gene, going by 5 matching bases. The receptor comes from a man aged 50 to 59 who received an inactivated influenza vaccine. Donor details come from another sample of the same person, matched by shared clones. The CDR3 has the sequence CSARVRVLYNTEAFF. The nucleotides read TGCAGTGCTAGAGTCAGGGTCCTTTATAACACTGAAGCTTTCTTT.